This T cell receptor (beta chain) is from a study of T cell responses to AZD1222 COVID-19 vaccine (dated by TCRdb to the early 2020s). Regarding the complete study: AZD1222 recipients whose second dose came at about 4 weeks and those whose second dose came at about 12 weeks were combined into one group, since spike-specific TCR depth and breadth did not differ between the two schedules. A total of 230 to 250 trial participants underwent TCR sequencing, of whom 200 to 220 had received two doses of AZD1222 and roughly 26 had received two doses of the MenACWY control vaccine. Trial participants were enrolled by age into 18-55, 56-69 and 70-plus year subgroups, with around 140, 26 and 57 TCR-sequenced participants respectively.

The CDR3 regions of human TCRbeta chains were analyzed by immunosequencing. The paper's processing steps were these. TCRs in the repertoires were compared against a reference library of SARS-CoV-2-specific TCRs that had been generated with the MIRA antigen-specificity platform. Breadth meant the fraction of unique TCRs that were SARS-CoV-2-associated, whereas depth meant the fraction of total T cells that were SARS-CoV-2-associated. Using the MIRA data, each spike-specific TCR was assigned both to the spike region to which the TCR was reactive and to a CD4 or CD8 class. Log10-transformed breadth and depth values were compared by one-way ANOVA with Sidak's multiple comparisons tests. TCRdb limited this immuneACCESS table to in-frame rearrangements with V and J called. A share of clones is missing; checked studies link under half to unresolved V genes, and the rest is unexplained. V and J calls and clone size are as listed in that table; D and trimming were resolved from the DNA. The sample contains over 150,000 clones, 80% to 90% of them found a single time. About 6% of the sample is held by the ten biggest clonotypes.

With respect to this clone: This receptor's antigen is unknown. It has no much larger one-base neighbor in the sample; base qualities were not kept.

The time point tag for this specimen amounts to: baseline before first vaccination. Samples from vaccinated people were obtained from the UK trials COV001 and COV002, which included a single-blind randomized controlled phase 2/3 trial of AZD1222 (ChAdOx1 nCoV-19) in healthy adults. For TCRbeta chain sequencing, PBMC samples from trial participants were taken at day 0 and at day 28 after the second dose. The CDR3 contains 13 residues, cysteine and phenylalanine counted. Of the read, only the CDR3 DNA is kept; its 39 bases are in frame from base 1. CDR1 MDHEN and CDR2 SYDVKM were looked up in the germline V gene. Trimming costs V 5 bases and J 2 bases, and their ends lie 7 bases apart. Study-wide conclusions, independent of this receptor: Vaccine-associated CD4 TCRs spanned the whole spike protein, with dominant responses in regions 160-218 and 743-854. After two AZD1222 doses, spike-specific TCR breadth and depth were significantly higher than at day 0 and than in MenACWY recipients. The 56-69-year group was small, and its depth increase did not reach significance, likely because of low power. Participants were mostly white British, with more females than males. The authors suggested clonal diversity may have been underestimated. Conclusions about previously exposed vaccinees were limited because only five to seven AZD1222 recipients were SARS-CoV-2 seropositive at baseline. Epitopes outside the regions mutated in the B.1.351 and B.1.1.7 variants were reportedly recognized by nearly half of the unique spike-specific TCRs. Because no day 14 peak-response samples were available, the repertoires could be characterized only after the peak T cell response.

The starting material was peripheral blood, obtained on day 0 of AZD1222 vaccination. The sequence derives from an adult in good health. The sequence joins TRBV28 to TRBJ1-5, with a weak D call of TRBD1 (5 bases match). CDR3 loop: CASSRDGNQPQHF. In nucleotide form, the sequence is TGTGCCAGCAGTCGGGACGGCAATCAGCCCCAGCATTTT.